This entry lists 9 T cell receptor beta chains sequenced from one sample in a study of CD8+ T cells in alopecia areata. cDNA serving as the sequencing template came from extracted, reverse transcribed RNA. TCRdb's copy holds only in-frame clones and misses some; the assay was immunoSEQ multiplex PCR. The table includes roughly 70,000 clones, about 30% detected once. Treatment described: oral pan-JAK inhibitor, 5-10 mg twice daily. The sample consisted of CD8+ T cells sorted from blood, taken at week 4, from a patient treated with tofacitinib. The receptor source for this set is a human donor with alopecia areata.

The chain links TRBV4-2 to TRBJ1-5; tentative D call: TRBD1 (5 bases). Trimming took 1 base from V and 5 from J, leaving 12 bases between them. Germline assignment: CDR1 LGHNA and CDR2 YNFKEQ. The CDR3 has 15 amino acids. The CDR3 region has the DNA TGTGCCAGCAGCCAAGGCGGGGGGATGCATCAGCCCCAGCATTTT. It yields the protein CASSQGGGMHQPQHF.

The CDR3 loop is CASLGEKLFF. In DNA form, the CDR3 reads TGTGCCAGCTTAGGGGAAAAACTGTTTTTT. This chain joins TRBV25-1 and TRBJ1-4; D gene ambiguous. This CDR3 spans 10 amino acids. CDR1 is MGHDK, CDR2 SYGVNS, per germline. V was trimmed by 8 bases and J by 8 bases, leaving 6 bases between them. The full variable domain, completed using reference TRBV25-1 and TRBJ1-4, is EADIYQTPRYLVIGTGKKITLECSQTMGHDKMYWYQQDPGMELHLIHYSYGVNSTEKGDLSSESTVSRIRTEHFPLTLESARPSHTSQYLCASLGEKLFFGSGTQLSVL.

The chain links TRBV7-8 to TRBJ2-3; TRBD2 matches at 8 bases. From germline, CDR1 is SGHVS and CDR2 FQNEAQ. The V and J ends lost 4 bases and 6 bases, in that order; junction bases with no gene match: 6. This CDR3 spans 14 amino acids. CDR3 nucleotide sequence: TGTGCCAGCAGCTATCAGCGGGAGTGGGATACGCAGTATTTT. Translated, it gives CASSYQREWDTQYF.

There are a few counts of this clone. The V call is TRBV13, the J call TRBJ1-2, with D perhaps matching TRBD1 (6 bases). Trimming stripped 5 bases from V and 4 bases from J, with 11 bases between. CDR1 PRHDT and CDR2 FYEKMQ come from the germline V gene (reference sequence). The CDR3 runs 13 residues. The CDR3 DNA reads as TGTGCCAGCAGCCTGAGGGGGATCTATGGCTACACCTTC. Translation: CASSLRGIYGYTF.

The rearrangement joins TRBV29-1 to TRBJ1-3; possible D gene TRBD1, 5 bases. Germline values: CDR1 SQVTM, CDR2 ANQGSEA. Between the trimmed V and J ends, which lost 4 bases and 1 base, there was a span of 8 bases. This CDR3 has 13 amino acids. The CDR3 region has the DNA TGCAGCGTTGTGGAGGGGTCTGGAAACACCATATATTTT. This translates into CSVVEGSGNTIYF.

This rearrangement joins TRBV29-1 to TRBJ1-5; unclear D gene. This CDR3 is built from 13 residues. CDR1 and CDR2 from the germline V gene are SQVTM and ANQGSEA. V was shortened by 4 bases and J by 4 bases, with 11 bases between the two germline ends. The CDR3: CSVGEGLNQPQHF. The CDR3 DNA sequence: TGCAGCGTTGGTGAAGGGCTGAATCAGCCCCAGCATTTT.

This clone was counted only a few times. V gene TRBV7-9 combines with J gene TRBJ2-3, with 8 nucleotides matching TRBD2. The V and J ends lost 5 bases and 5 bases, in that order; junction bases with no gene match: 6. Germline V CDR1 and CDR2: SEHNR, FQNEAQ (reference sequence). The CDR3 has 14 residues. The DNA of the CDR3 is TGTGCCAGCAGCCCGACAGCGGGAGTAGATACGCAGTATTTT. It codes for CASSPTAGVDTQYF.

This clone has a handful of counts. The chain carries TRBV6-5 and TRBJ2-1; D not certain. CDR1 MNHEY and CDR2 SVGAGI come from the germline V gene. The CDR3 runs 15 residues. With 1 base removed from V and 6 bases from J, the gap between germline ends came to 13 bases. This chain's CDR3 is CASSYWSGGLNEQFF. The CDR3 DNA follows: TGTGCCAGCAGTTACTGGTCGGGTGGGCTCAATGAGCAGTTCTTC.

Note on this clone: The sample holds other DNA sequences that translate to the same CDR3. The chain couples TRBV29-1 to TRBJ1-2; maybe TRBD1 (5 bases). Between the trimmed V and J ends, which lost 4 bases and 4 bases, there was a span of 7 bases. Per the germline V gene, CDR1 is SQVTM and CDR2 is ANQGSEA. The CDR3 is made up of 11 amino acids. The CDR3 sequence is CSVVDSYGYTF. CDR3 bases: TGCAGCGTTGTCGACAGCTATGGCTACACCTTC.